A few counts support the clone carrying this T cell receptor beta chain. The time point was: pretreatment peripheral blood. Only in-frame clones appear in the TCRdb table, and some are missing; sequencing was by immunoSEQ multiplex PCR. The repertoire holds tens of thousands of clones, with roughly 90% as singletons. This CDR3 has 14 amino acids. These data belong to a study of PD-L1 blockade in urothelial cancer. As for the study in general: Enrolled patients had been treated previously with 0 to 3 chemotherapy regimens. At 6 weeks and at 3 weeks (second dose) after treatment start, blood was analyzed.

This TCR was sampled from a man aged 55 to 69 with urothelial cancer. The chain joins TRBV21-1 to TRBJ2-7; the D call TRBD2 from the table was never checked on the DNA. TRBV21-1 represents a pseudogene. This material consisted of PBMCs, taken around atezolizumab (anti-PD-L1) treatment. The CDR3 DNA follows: TGTGCCAGCAGCAAAGTAGCTACTATCCACGAGCAGTACTTC. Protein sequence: CASSKVATIHEQYF.